This T cell receptor (beta chain) was documented in a study of cytomegalovirus exposure and HLA in healthy donors. Study as a whole: From HLA-typed donors, an early data release held tens of millions of unique TCRs. The study, taken as a whole, reports: Most subjects' HLA-A and HLA-B alleles were reportedly predicted from TCR beta sequences.

Primers included in the PCR were 60 Vbeta and 13 Jbeta primers. Using immunoSEQ multiplex PCR, the repertoire was profiled, and TCRdb retains in-frame clones only, with some absent. The sample includes about 180,000 clones, about 86% seen only once; the top ten take approximately 2%. For this clone: Its specificity is unknown.

The CDR3 is made up of 18 amino acids. Germline loops: CDR1 SGHTA, CDR2 FQGNSA. V lost 5 bases and J lost 4, with 25 bases in between. The sequence derives from a woman in her 30s in good health and CMV-seronegative. Source material: PBMCs. The chain uses TRBV7-2 and TRBJ2-3; a weak D match, TRBD1 (5 bases). CDR3: CASSQPQGPPGQSDTQYF. As DNA, the CDR3 is TGTGCCAGCAGCCAACCTCAGGGCCCCCCCGGTCAATCAGATACGCAGTATTTT. The variable domain in full, completed from reference TRBV7-2 and TRBJ2-3, reads GAGVSQSPSNKVTEKGKDVELRCDPISGHTALYWYRQSLGQGLEFLIYFQGNSAPDKSGLPSDRFSAERTGGSVSTLTIQRTQQEDSAVYLCASSQPQGPPGQSDTQYFGPGTRLTVL.